The sequence of this T cell receptor (beta chain) was determined in a study of T-cell reconstitution after alpha-beta-depleted transplantation in children. General study findings and limits: As was reported, about two months after transplant, alpha-beta T cells came from several hundred expanded graft clones. For some patients, TCRbeta diversity was high at day 60 because of recipient T cells and thymic progenitors that survived.

A TCRbeta library incorporating unique molecular identifiers was prepared. TCRdb reprocessed the PCR reads with MiXCR, giving one entry per CDR3 protein. The data show nearly 200,000 distinct CDR3 sequences, roughly 6.3% seen once. The ends lost 8 bases at V and 0 bases at J; junction bases unmatched: 14. CDR1 DFQATT and CDR2 SNEGSKA come from the germline V gene (reference sequence). The CDR3 sequence is 16 residues long. This clonotype was seen many times. Its specificity is unknown. The sample here was PBMCs, taken before TCRalphabeta/CD19-depleted stem cell transplant. This clonotype originated in a girl under two years old with combined immunodeficiency, due to receive a stem cell transplant. This chain connects TRBV20-1 to TRBJ2-5, with 8 nucleotides matching TRBD2. The chain's CDR3 is CSFSGTSSSHQETQYF. In DNA, the CDR3 is TGCAGTTTCTCCGGGACTAGTAGTAGCCACCAAGAGACCCAGTACTTC.